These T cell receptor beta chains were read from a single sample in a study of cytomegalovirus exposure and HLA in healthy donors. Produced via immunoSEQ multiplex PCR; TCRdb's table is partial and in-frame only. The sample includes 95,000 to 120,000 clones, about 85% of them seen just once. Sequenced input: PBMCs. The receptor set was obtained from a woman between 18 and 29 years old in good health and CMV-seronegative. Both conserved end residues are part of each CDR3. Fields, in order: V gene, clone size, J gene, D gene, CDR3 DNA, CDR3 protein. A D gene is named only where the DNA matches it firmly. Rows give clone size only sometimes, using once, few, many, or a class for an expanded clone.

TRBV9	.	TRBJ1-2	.	TGTGCCAGCAGCGGTGGGGGGGACTTAATCGTGGGACCCTATGGCTACACCTTC	CASSGGGDLIVGPYGYTF
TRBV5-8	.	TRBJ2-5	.	TGTGCCAGCAGCTTGGGACAGGCTTCAGAGACCCAGTACTTC	CASSLGQASETQYF
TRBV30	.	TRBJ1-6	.	TGTGCCTGGGGAAGGGGTCCTAATTCACCCCTCCACTTT	CAWGRGPNSPLHF
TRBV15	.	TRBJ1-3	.	TGTGCCACCAGCAGGAGTTCGGGGGGTTACTCTGGAAACACCATATATTTT	CATSRSSGGYSGNTIYF
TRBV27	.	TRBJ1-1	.	TGTGCCAGCAGCCAAGGGGCCACTGAAGCTTTCTTT	CASSQGATEAFF
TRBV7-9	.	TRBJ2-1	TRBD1	TGTGCCAGCAGCTCGGGGACAGGGCAGGACAATGAGCAGTTCTTC	CASSSGTGQDNEQFF
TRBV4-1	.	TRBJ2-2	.	TGCGCCAGCACCGGCCGAACAGGGAACACCGGGGAGCTGTTTTTT	CASTGRTGNTGELFF
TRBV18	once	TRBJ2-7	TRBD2	TGTGCCAGCTCAGAACGTAGCGGGGGCGCGCTTGGGACCTACGAGCAGTACTTC	CASSERSGGALGTYEQYF
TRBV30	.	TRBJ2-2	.	TGTGCCTGGAGACGTGCGAAGACCGGGGAGCTGTTTTTT	CAWRRAKTGELFF
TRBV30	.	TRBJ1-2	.	TGTGCCTGGAGGGGGGGAGGGGCCCGCTACACCTTC	CAWRGGGARYTF
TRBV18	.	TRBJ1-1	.	TGTGCCACCTTCGGGACCGGGACAAGTGAAGCTTTCTTT	CATFGTGTSEAFF
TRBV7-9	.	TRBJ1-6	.	TGTGCCAGCAGCTTAGGAGCAGGGGTTAATTCACCCCTCCACTTT	CASSLGAGVNSPLHF
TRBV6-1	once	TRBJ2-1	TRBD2	TGTGCCAGCAGAGAAGGGACTAGCGGGGACAATGAGCAGTTCTTC	CASREGTSGDNEQFF
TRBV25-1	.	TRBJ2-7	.	TGTGCCAGCAGTGAATGGATAGGGACTTCCGCCTACGAGCAGTACTTC	CASSEWIGTSAYEQYF
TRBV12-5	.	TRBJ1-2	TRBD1	TGTGCTAGTGGTTTAACCGGGACAGGGGGCCAAGGCTACACCTTC	CASGLTGTGGQGYTF
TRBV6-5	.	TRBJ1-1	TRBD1	TGTGCCAGCAGGACAGGGTCGGTGAACACTGAAGCTTTCTTT	CASRTGSVNTEAFF
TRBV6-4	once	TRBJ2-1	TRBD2	TGTGCCAGCAGTTCGACTAGCTCGAGTGAGCAGTTCTTC	CASSSTSSSEQFF
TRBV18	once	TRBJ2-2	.	TGTGCCAGCTCACCACCGGCCGGGGCCGGGGAGCTGTTTTTT	CASSPPAGAGELFF
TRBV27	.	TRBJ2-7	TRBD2	TGTGCCAGCAGTTTACGGCTAGCGGGGGGCGGCGAGCAGTACTTC	CASSLRLAGGGEQYF
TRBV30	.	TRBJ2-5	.	TGTGCCTGGGCTCAACGCGTGCGAGAGACCCAGTACTTC	CAWAQRVRETQYF
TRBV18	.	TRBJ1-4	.	TGTGCCAGCTCACCGGCGGGGTCGCCTAATGAAAAACTGTTTTTT	CASSPAGSPNEKLFF
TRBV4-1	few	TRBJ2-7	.	TGCGCCAGCAGCCACAGGGTCCAATACGAGCAGTACTTC	CASSHRVQYEQYF
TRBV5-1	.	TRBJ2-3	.	TGCGCCAGCAGGCCTAGACAAGGGGTGAGCACAGATACGCAGTATTTT	CASRPRQGVSTDTQYF
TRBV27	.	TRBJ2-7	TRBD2	TGTGCCACCGCGGGAGGTGGCGAGCAGTACTTC	CATAGGGEQYF
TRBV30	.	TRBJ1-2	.	TGTGCCTGGAGTCCTAGACCCCCGCAAAACTATGGCTACACCTTC	CAWSPRPPQNYGYTF
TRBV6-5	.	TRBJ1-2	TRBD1	TGTGCCAGCAGTTCCCAAAGGCCGGGACAGGACTATGGCTACACCTTC	CASSSQRPGQDYGYTF
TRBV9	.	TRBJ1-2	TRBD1	TGTGCCAGCAGCGTCTCCAGGGTGGGGACAGTACACTATGGCTACACCTTC	CASSVSRVGTVHYGYTF
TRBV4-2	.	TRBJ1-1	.	TGTGCCAGCAGCCATCCCTCGGGGGGCGGCACTGAAGCTTTCTTT	CASSHPSGGGTEAFF
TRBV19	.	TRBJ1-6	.	TGTGCCAGTAGTCCCGGGGGGTCATATAATTCACCCCTCCACTTT	CASSPGGSYNSPLHF
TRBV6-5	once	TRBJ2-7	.	TGTGCCAGCAGTTACTCGGCAGGGTCCTACGAGCAGTACTTC	CASSYSAGSYEQYF
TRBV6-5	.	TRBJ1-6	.	TGTGCCAGCAGCCCGGGGTATTCGGATTCACCCCTCCACTTT	CASSPGYSDSPLHF
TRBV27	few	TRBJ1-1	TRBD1	TGTGCCAGCAGTGGGACAGGGCCCAACACTGAAGCTTTCTTT	CASSGTGPNTEAFF
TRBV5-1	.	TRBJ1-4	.	TGCGCCAGCAGCTTGGTGGTATCGGATGAAAAACTGTTTTTT	CASSLVVSDEKLFF
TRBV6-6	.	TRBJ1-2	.	TGTGCCAGCAGAGGCCACGGAAACGCCGGGGACTATGGCTACACCTTC	CASRGHGNAGDYGYTF
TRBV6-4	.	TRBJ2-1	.	TGTGCCAGCAGCCCCCAGGGAGCGGGTGAGCAGTTCTTC	CASSPQGAGEQFF
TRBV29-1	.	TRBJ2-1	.	TGCAGCGTTGAACTTGCAGGGAATGAGCAGTTCTTC	CSVELAGNEQFF
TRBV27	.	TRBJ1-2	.	TGTGCCAGCAGTCCCCTCGGAAAGGGAGTGTCCTATGGCTACACCTTC	CASSPLGKGVSYGYTF
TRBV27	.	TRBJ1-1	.	TGTGCCAGCACCCCATCGGCAGGCATAAACACTGAAGCTTTCTTT	CASTPSAGINTEAFF
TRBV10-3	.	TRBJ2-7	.	TGTGCCATCAGATCGGACAGTTCCTACGAGCAGTACTTC	CAIRSDSSYEQYF
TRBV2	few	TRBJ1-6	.	TGTGCCAGCAGTGACAGCTCCTATAATTCACCCCTCCACTTT	CASSDSSYNSPLHF
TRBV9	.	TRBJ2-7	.	TGTGCCAGCAGCGAAGCGGCCAACTCCTACGAGCAGTACTTC	CASSEAANSYEQYF
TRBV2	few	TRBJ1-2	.	TGTGCCAGCAGTGTTAGGACTTATGGCTACACCTTC	CASSVRTYGYTF
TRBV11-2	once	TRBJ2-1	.	TGTGCCAGCAGCTTAACCGGGGTGGTGAACAATGAGCAGTTCTTC	CASSLTGVVNNEQFF
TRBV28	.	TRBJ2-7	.	TGTGCCAGCAGTTTCCCACCCCCCAAGAGTGGACAAGCAAGAACCTACGAGCAGTACTTC	CASSFPPPKSGQARTYEQYF
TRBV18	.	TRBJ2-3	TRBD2	TGTGCCAGCTCACCCCCTAGCGGGGGGCGCACAGATACGCAGTATTTT	CASSPPSGGRTDTQYF